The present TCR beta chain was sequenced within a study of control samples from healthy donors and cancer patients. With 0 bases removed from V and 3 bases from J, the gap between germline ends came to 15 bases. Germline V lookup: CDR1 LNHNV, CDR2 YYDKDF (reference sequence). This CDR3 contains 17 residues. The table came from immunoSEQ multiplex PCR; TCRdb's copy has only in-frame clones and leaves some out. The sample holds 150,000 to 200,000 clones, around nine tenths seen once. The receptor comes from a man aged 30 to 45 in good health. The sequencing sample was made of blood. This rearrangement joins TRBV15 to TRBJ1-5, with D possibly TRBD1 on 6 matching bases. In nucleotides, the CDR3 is TGTGCCACCAGCAGAGATTCTACAGGGAGATTCAATCAGCCCCAGCATTTT. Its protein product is CATSRDSTGRFNQPQHF.